This T cell receptor (beta chain) was identified during a study of blood T cell repertoires in COVID-19. Overall study context: COVID-19 samples collected from the United States, Italy and Spain covered acute and convalescent phases. The cDNA or gDNA used as material had been derived from T cells, B-cell-depleted T cells, or PBMCs.

This CDR3 spans 21 amino acids. V was clipped by 3 bases and J by 3 bases, with 30 bases between them. Authors' analysis steps: Amplified reference gene primers provided the basis for estimating nucleated cell counts. Profiling relied on immunoSEQ multiplex PCR, and the TCRdb table lists in-frame clones only, not all of them. V, J and clone size were drawn from that table, and D and trimming were deduced from the DNA. The sample carries 130,000 to 150,000 clones, approximately 81% recorded once. The material sequenced was peripheral blood. The clonotype was recovered from a human donor with acute or convalescent COVID-19. The donor label of this sample is uncertain. This chain uses TRBV5-3 with TRBJ2-2; TRBD1 might be the D (8 bases). TRBV5-3 is reported as an ORF; its role is uncertain. CDR3 residues: CARSYGQGLHLVLVHTGELFF. CDR3 coding DNA: TGTGCCAGAAGCTACGGACAGGGACTACATTTAGTTTTAGTCCACACCGGGGAGCTGTTTTTT.